This T cell receptor (beta chain) was sequenced in a study of response to subunit inactivated influenza vaccine. Notes on the study in general: T cells newly recruited by each seasonal influenza vaccination are few, the authors suggested.

Germline loops: CDR1 DFQATT, CDR2 SNEGSKA (reference sequence). The length of the CDR3 is 15 residues. Unmatched junction bases numbered 10, after V lost 6 bases and J lost 8 bases. As concerns this clonotype: No antigen is known for it.

TCRdb passed the RT-PCR reads through MiXCR, listing each CDR3 protein once. This table holds 500,000 to 550,000 distinct CDR3 sequences, more than 7% found once. The source was PBMCs from blood, collected approximately 25 months after vaccination. V is TRBV20-1 and J is TRBJ2-1, with 13 bases matching TRBD2. The sequence was collected from a man aged 45 to 70 who received an inactivated influenza vaccine. CDR3 nucleotide sequence: TGCAGTGCCCTGGTCGGGACTAGCGGGATCGATGAGCAGTTCTTC. The encoded protein is CSALVGTSGIDEQFF.